The clone carrying this T cell receptor (beta chain) was seen at least ten times. Its antigen is not known. The sample belongs to a study of T cells in Graves' hyperthyroidism and ophthalmopathy. Study overall: Peripheral blood collection took place at initial diagnosis, before any treatment.

Study-wide results and caveats: Expanded thyroid clonotypes (above 0.001) were mostly also found in blood.

The germline V gene has CDR1 SNHLY and CDR2 FYNNEI. This CDR3 contains 20 residues. The V and J ends lost 6 bases and 2 bases respectively, with 32 bases between them. PBMCs came from less than 11 ml fresh peripheral blood. There were TCR beta CDR3 regions amplified from RNA transcripts. RT-PCR in the first round (using the HTBI primer set) targeted the TCR CDR3. One entry per CDR3 protein results from TCRdb running MiXCR on the multiplex PCR reads. The sample carries 500,000 to 650,000 distinct CDR3 sequences, more than 14% recorded once. The TCR sequence derives from a woman aged 50 to 60 with Graves' ophthalmopathy. The sequenced sample was blood. The rearrangement joins TRBV2 to TRBJ2-7, with D possibly being TRBD2 (7 bases). CDR3 in DNA: TGTGCCAGCAGCTGGGCGGGGGCCCCTGGAGGGCAGACTAAGGCCTACGAGCAGTACTTC. Protein sequence: CASSWAGAPGGQTKAYEQYF.